A single sample is the source of the 20 T cell receptor beta chains below, sequenced in a study of CD4 and CD8 cells across lung adenocarcinoma regions. Each CDR3 protein gets one entry after TCRdb re-called the PCR reads with MiXCR. The sample includes over 8,500 distinct CDR3 sequences, 59% of them seen just once. Sequenced sample: CD8+ T cells from the margin of a lung tumor. Every receptor here comes from a male donor with lung adenocarcinoma. The CD4 and CD8 labels of this study may be unreliable.

This chain connects TRBV7-2 to TRBJ2-1; 7 bases align to TRBD1. V trimming: 6 bases; J trimming: 2 bases; junction bases outside the gene matches: 4. This CDR3 has 14 amino acids. The germline V gene encodes CDR1 SGHTA and CDR2 FQGNSA. The CDR3 loop is CASSQGVPYNEQFF. The CDR3 nucleotides are TGTGCCAGCAGTCAGGGGGTTCCCTACAATGAGCAGTTCTTC.

V and J are TRBV10-1 and TRBJ2-3, with 7 bases fitting TRBD2. The CDR3 length is 15 residues. Germline CDR1 reads WNHNN; CDR2 reads SYGVQD (reference sequence). V lost 4 bases and J lost 6; bases outside the gene matches: 10. CDR3: CASSGAGEGQDTQYF. The CDR3 DNA follows: TGCGCCAGCAGTGGGGCGGGAGAAGGTCAGGATACGCAGTATTTT.

The CDR3 region is CASSLAGLAGRVEQFF. The CDR3, as DNA: TGTGCCAGCAGCCTCGCTGGACTAGCGGGACGTGTTGAGCAGTTCTTC. The chain links TRBV6-1 to TRBJ2-1, with TRBD2 identical over 12 bases. J was trimmed by 9 bases and V by 6 bases; bases with no gene match: 12. This CDR3 comprises 16 residues. Germline V lookup: CDR1 MNHNS, CDR2 SASEGT.

J is TRBJ2-3 and V is TRBV10-1; D remains ambiguous. V was shortened by 2 bases and J by 8 bases, with 14 bases between the two germline ends. The germline V gene has CDR1 WNHNN and CDR2 SYGVQD (reference sequence). This CDR3 contains 14 residues. The CDR3 sequence: CASSEGDDKGTQYF. The CDR3 DNA follows: TGCGCCAGCAGTGAGGGGGATGATAAGGGTACGCAGTATTTT.

The rearrangement links TRBV6-1 to TRBJ1-5, with 7 bases fitting TRBD1. In germline, CDR1 is MNHNS, CDR2 SASEGT. The CDR3 consists of 14 residues. The V segment lost 3 bases and the J segment 3 bases; nucleotides outside the gene matches: 2. CDR3 residues: CASSETGPNQPQHF. The CDR3 DNA reads as TGTGCCAGCAGTGAGACAGGGCCCAATCAGCCCCAGCATTTT.

The rearrangement joins TRBV6-1 to TRBJ1-4; 8 positions match TRBD1. With V trimmed by 6 bases and J by 5 bases, 5 bases remained unmatched. The germline gives CDR1 MNHNS, CDR2 SASEGT. This CDR3 is built from 14 residues. The CDR3 protein is CASRPGGGNEKLFF. CDR3 sequence (DNA): TGTGCCAGCAGGCCAGGGGGCGGCAATGAAAAACTGTTTTTT.

The chain is built from TRBV6-5 and TRBJ1-1; D not certain. Trimming pared 5 bases from V and 0 bases from J, leaving 16 bases between. Germline CDR1 MNHEY, CDR2 SVGAGI. This CDR3 is 16 amino acids long. CDR3 region: CASSNIWAGMNTEAFF. CDR3 coding DNA: TGTGCCAGCAGTAACATCTGGGCGGGAATGAACACTGAAGCTTTCTTT.

This clonotype was seen a single time. V and J are TRBV10-1 and TRBJ2-1; no firm D call. The V end was cut by 5 bases, the J end by 0 bases, with 8 bases between. Germline V gene sequence: CDR1 WNHNN, CDR2 SYGVQD (reference sequence). This CDR3 has 14 residues. CDR3 loop: CASSPRSSYNEQFF. The CDR3 DNA follows: TGCGCCAGCAGTCCTAGGTCCTCCTACAATGAGCAGTTCTTC.

J is TRBJ2-5 and V is TRBV6-5; the match to TRBD1 covers 8 bases. The J call is doubtful: the DNA matches TRBJ2-7 better. Germline CDR1 MNHEY, CDR2 SVGAGI. The CDR3 extends over 15 amino acids. The CDR3 DNA reads TGTGCCAGCAGTTACTCGGGACAGGTTCGCTACGAGCAGTACTTC. As protein: CASSYSGQVRYEQYF.

The CDR3 spells CASGGAGGRVGDTQYF. The DNA of the CDR3 is TGTGCCAGCGGGGGAGCCGGGGGCCGGGTTGGGGATACGCAGTACTTC. The chain is built from TRBV6-1 and TRBJ2-3; either TRBD1 or TRBD2 may supply D (6 bases each). The J call may be mistaken, given a closer DNA end match to TRBJ2-7. Germline loops: CDR1 MNHNS, CDR2 SASEGT. The CDR3 spans 16 residues.

The V call is TRBV6-1, the J call TRBJ1-2; 9 bases map to TRBD1. The CDR3 extends over 15 amino acids. Germline lookup yields CDR1 MNHNS and CDR2 SASEGT. V lost 5 bases, J lost 2 bases, and 6 bases stayed unmatched. The CDR3: CASSRRTGENYGYTF. CDR3 bases: TGTGCCAGCAGTAGAAGGACAGGGGAAAACTATGGCTACACCTTC.

The V and J genes are TRBV6-1 and TRBJ2-5; the D gene could be TRBD1 or TRBD2 (6 bases each). Trimming stripped 8 bases from V and 8 bases from J, with 27 bases between. The CDR3 is 16 residues long. The germline CDR1 and CDR2 sequences are MNHNS and SASEGT. CDR3 sequence reads: CASGEAGGGVGDTQYF. As DNA, the CDR3 is TGTGCCAGCGGGGAAGCCGGGGGCGGGGTCGGGGATACCCAGTACTTC.

The chain joins TRBV6-5 to TRBJ2-1; D call uncertain. CDR1 and CDR2 (germline): MNHEY, SVGAGI. The CDR3 is 14 residues long. Trimming pared 1 base from V and 6 bases from J, leaving 10 bases between. Here the CDR3 reads CASSYFYPGNEQFF. The CDR3 nucleotides are TGTGCCAGCAGTTACTTTTACCCTGGCAATGAGCAGTTCTTC.

With respect to this clonotype: At one boundary the junction diverges from the germline segment, which might be a read error. The J gene is TRBJ2-4, the V gene TRBV6-1, with D possibly being TRBD2 (6 bases). Germline CDR1 is MNHNS and CDR2 is SASEGT. CDR3 length: 16 residues. Written as DNA, the CDR3 is TGTGCCAGCAGTGTCGCGGGGCTGTGGGCCAAGGATATTCAGTATTTC. Encoded protein: CASSVAGLWAKDIQYF.

The chain has TRBV6-1 and TRBJ2-2; the match to TRBD2 covers 12 bases. The V and J ends lost 4 bases and 5 bases, in that order; junction bases with no gene match: 5. This CDR3 has 16 residues. Germline V lookup: CDR1 MNHNS, CDR2 SASEGT. DNA for the CDR3: TGTGCCAGCAGTGCAGCTCTAGCGGGAGGGACCGGGGAGCTGTTTTTT. Translated: CASSAALAGGTGELFF.

The chain uses TRBV7-6 and TRBJ2-2; D gene unclear. Germline V gene sequence: CDR1 SGHVS, CDR2 FNYEAQ. CDR3 length: 16 amino acids. V lost 1 base, J lost 0 bases, and 9 bases lay in between. CDR3 region: CASSLGHTTNTGELFF. The CDR3 nucleotides read TGTGCCAGCAGCTTAGGGCATACTACGAACACCGGGGAGCTGTTTTTT.

Comment on this clonotype: Relative to the germline gene, one junction end is altered; a read error may explain this. The chain recombines TRBV6-1 with TRBJ1-1; the D is unclear. This CDR3 is built from 13 residues. Germline V gene sequence: CDR1 MNHNS, CDR2 SASEGT. The CDR3 spells CASSEVWATEASF. CDR3 sequence (DNA): TGTGCCAGCAGTGAAGTCTGGGCCACTGAAGCTTCCTTT.

The chain is built from TRBV6-1 and TRBJ2-2; D might be TRBD1 (6 bases). Germline CDR1 and CDR2: MNHNS and SASEGT. The V end lost 5 bases, the J end lost 3 bases, and 16 bases lay between the germline ends. This CDR3 is built from 16 residues. CDR3 bases: TGTGCCAGCAGTAAGAAGGGGGAGACAGACACCGGGGAGCTGTTTTTT. Its translation is CASSKKGETDTGELFF.

This clonotype was picked up one time. The junction and the germline gene differ at one end; a read error may be behind it. The chain recombines TRBV27 with TRBJ2-4, with D perhaps matching TRBD1 (5 bases). Germline CDR1 reads MNHEY; CDR2 reads SMNVEV (reference sequence). The CDR3 length is 19 residues. In nucleotides, the CDR3 is TGTGCCAGCAGTACCCAATTCGCGATAGGGGTACAGCTCAAAGATATTCAGTATTTC. It specifies CASSTQFAIGVQLKDIQYF.

The rearrangement links TRBV7-2 to TRBJ2-7; TRBD2 matches at 7 bases. Per the germline V gene, CDR1 is SGHTA and CDR2 is FQGNSA. CDR3 length: 16 amino acids. The trim removed 1 base at V and 5 bases at J, leaving 11 bases unmatched. The CDR3 DNA reads TGTGCCAGCAGCTTAGGAGCGGGGTCACGTTGGGACGAGCAGTACTTC. Encoded protein: CASSLGAGSRWDEQYF.